This entry lists 25 T cell receptor beta chains sequenced from one sample in a study of T cell responses to AZD1222 COVID-19 vaccine. The table came from immunoSEQ multiplex PCR; TCRdb's copy has only in-frame clones and leaves some out. This sample yields around 140,000 clones, of which roughly 92% are seen a single time; approximately 3.8% belongs to the top ten. The sample was peripheral blood, taken 28 days after the second AZD1222 dose. These receptors all stem from an adult who received the AZD1222 COVID-19 vaccine.

The chain joins TRBV27 to TRBJ1-2; maybe TRBD1 (5 bases). This CDR3 region has 15 residues. V shed 3 bases and J shed 4 bases, with 15 bases lying between them. Germline V gene lookup returns CDR1 MNHEY and CDR2 SMNVEV (reference sequence). As DNA, the CDR3 is TGTGCCAGCAGTTTGGGGGAGCCCCTGATCTATGGCTACACCTTC. This translates into CASSLGEPLIYGYTF.

The chain links TRBV13 to TRBJ1-1; 8 bases agree with TRBD1. CDR1 and CDR2 from the germline V gene are PRHDT and FYEKMQ (reference sequence). The CDR3 totals 16 residues. V lost 5 bases to trimming and J lost 0 bases; unmatched junction nucleotides: 8. This chain's CDR3 is CASSPNRGAMNTEAFF. CDR3 coding DNA: TGTGCCAGCAGCCCAAACAGGGGGGCCATGAACACTGAAGCTTTCTTT.

This chain joins TRBV10-3 and TRBJ2-5, with 8 bases matching TRBD1. The CDR3 spans 15 residues. In germline, CDR1 is ENHRY, CDR2 SYGVKD. V trimming: 3 bases; J trimming: 1 base; junction bases outside the gene matches: 4. The CDR3 nucleotides are TGTGCCATCAGTGATCCCGACAGGGGCCAAGAGACCCAGTACTTC. This codes for CAISDPDRGQETQYF.

The rearrangement joins TRBV18 to TRBJ1-1, with D possibly matching TRBD1 (5 bases). V lost 6 bases and J lost 0, with 11 bases in between. CDR1 and CDR2 (germline): KGHSH, LQKENI. This CDR3 spans 14 amino acids. CDR3 residues: CASSSQVMNTEAFF. Written as DNA, the CDR3 is TGTGCCAGCTCGTCACAGGTGATGAACACTGAAGCTTTCTTT.

The chain has TRBV5-4 and TRBJ2-5; D call uncertain. Germline lookup yields CDR1 SGHNT and CDR2 YYREEE (reference sequence). Trimming shortened V by 1 base and J by 2 bases, and 12 bases separated the two germline ends. The CDR3 sequence is 15 residues long. The chain's CDR3 is CASSLITGAQETQYF. The CDR3 DNA follows: TGTGCCAGCAGCTTGATAACGGGCGCTCAAGAGACCCAGTACTTC.

Worth noting for this clone: Sequence at one end of the junction differs from germline and may be a read error. This chain joins TRBV24-1 and TRBJ2-7; TRBD1 matches at 8 bases. In germline, CDR1 is KGHDR, CDR2 SFDVKD. The CDR3 consists of 13 residues. The CDR3 DNA is TGTGCCACCAGTGATCCTAACAGGGGGGCCTTGCACTTC. Translating it yields CATSDPNRGALHF.

V gene TRBV18 combines with J gene TRBJ2-3; 10 positions match TRBD1. Germline CDR1 KGHSH, CDR2 LQKENI. CDR3 length equals 14 residues. With V trimmed by 5 bases and J by 5 bases, 4 bases remained unmatched. CDR3 coding DNA: TGTGCCAGCTCAAAGGGACAGGGGAGAGATACGCAGTATTTT. It is translated as CASSKGQGRDTQYF.

The rearrangement joins TRBV19 to TRBJ1-2; D remains unclear. CDR3 size: 11 residues. Germline loops: CDR1 LNHDA, CDR2 SQIVND (reference sequence). V lost 3 bases to trimming and J lost 4 bases, with 3 bases between them. The CDR3 reads CASSIRYGYTF. The CDR3 nucleotides are TGTGCCAGTAGTATCCGCTATGGCTACACCTTC.

V gene TRBV11-3 combines with J gene TRBJ2-7; possible D gene TRBD2, 5 bases. The germline V gene encodes CDR1 SGHNT and CDR2 YENEEA. This CDR3 is built from 13 residues. The V and J ends lost 1 base and 5 bases respectively, with 9 bases between them. The CDR3 loop is CASSLAERNEQYF. The CDR3 region has the DNA TGTGCCAGCAGCTTAGCTGAGCGGAACGAGCAGTACTTC.

This chain links TRBV5-5 with TRBJ2-7; the D gene is possibly TRBD2 (5 bases). CDR3 length: 14 amino acids. Germline CDR1 reads SGHKS; CDR2 reads YYEKEE (reference sequence). V dropped 4 bases and J dropped 4 bases, with 15 bases sitting between them. CDR3 in amino acids: CASSLEGGGYEQYF. CDR3 in DNA: TGTGCCAGCAGCCTCGAGGGCGGAGGTTACGAGCAGTACTTC.

A single count supports this clone. The DNA of the CDR3 is TGTGCCAGCAGCTTTAAGCCCAGCTACAATGAGCAGTTCTTC. This encodes CASSFKPSYNEQFF. The chain couples TRBV11-2 to TRBJ2-1; D not certain. The CDR3 is 14 residues long. Germline V gene sequence: CDR1 SGHAT, CDR2 FQNNGV. With 3 bases removed from V and 3 bases from J, the gap between germline ends came to 9 bases.

This clone has a single count. V gene TRBV20-1 combines with J gene TRBJ1-2; the D is unclear. V lost 7 bases and J 2 bases, leaving 8 bases between the germline ends. This CDR3 comprises 11 residues. In germline, CDR1 is DFQATT, CDR2 SNEGSKA (reference sequence). The chain's CDR3 is CSGVSNYGYTF. In DNA, the CDR3 is TGCAGTGGAGTATCCAACTATGGCTACACCTTC.

The genes are TRBV7-2 and TRBJ1-1; 7 positions match TRBD1. CDR1 is SGHTA and CDR2 is FQGNSA in the germline V gene. This CDR3 is 13 amino acids long. The CDR3 protein is CAVAGQLNTEAFF. The CDR3, as DNA: TGTGCAGTCGCGGGACAGTTGAACACTGAAGCTTTCTTT.

The chain carries TRBV3-1 (or the pseudogene TRBV3-2) and TRBJ1-1; TRBD1 matches 10 bases. V was pared by 4 bases and J by 5 bases, with 7 bases of the junction left unmatched. This CDR3 region has 15 residues. CDR1 is LGHDT, CDR2 YNNKEL, per germline (reference sequence). The CDR3 DNA reads TGTGCCAGCAGCCTTAGGACAGGGGGGAAGACTGAAGCTTTCTTT. It is translated as CASSLRTGGKTEAFF.

The V and J genes are TRBV7-6 and TRBJ1-2, with D perhaps matching TRBD1 (5 bases). This CDR3 region has 15 residues. With 3 bases removed from V and 5 bases from J, the gap between germline ends came to 16 bases. CDR1 SGHVS and CDR2 FNYEAQ come from the germline V gene. The CDR3 DNA reads as TGTGCCAGCAGCTTCCCGCGGGCAGGGATGTATGGCTACACCTTC. Its translation is CASSFPRAGMYGYTF.

The chain uses TRBV18 and TRBJ2-1; 7 nucleotides agree with TRBD1. In germline, CDR1 is KGHSH, CDR2 LQKENI. This CDR3 has 15 residues. The V and J ends lost 3 bases and 1 base, in that order; junction bases with no gene match: 3. This CDR3 is CASSPNRGSYNEQFF. CDR3 DNA sequence: TGTGCCAGCTCACCGAACAGGGGTTCCTACAATGAGCAGTTCTTC.

The J gene is TRBJ1-5, the V gene TRBV28, with unresolved D. V was clipped by 6 bases and J by 0 bases, with 15 bases between them. Germline V lookup: CDR1 MDHEN, CDR2 SYDVKM. The CDR3 spans 16 residues. The CDR3 region has the DNA TGTGCCAGCAGGCTCATTCGGGAACCTAGCAATCAGCCCCAGCATTTT. Translation: CASRLIREPSNQPQHF. Full variable domain (remainder filled in from reference TRBV28 and TRBJ1-5): DVKVTQSSRYLVKRTGEKVFLECVQDMDHENMFWYRQDPGLGLRLIYFSYDVKMKEKGDIPEGYSVSREKKERFSLILESASTNQTSMYLCASRLIREPSNQPQHFGDGTRLSIL.

The rearrangement joins TRBV2 to TRBJ1-5; a weak D match, TRBD1 (5 bases). The CDR3 totals 14 residues. The germline gives CDR1 SNHLY, CDR2 FYNNEI. Between the trimmed V and J ends, which lost 5 bases and 2 bases, there was a span of 10 bases. The CDR3 spells CASSLLGGNQPQHF. CDR3 DNA: TGTGCCAGCAGTTTACTAGGGGGCAATCAGCCCCAGCATTTT.

J is TRBJ1-2 and V is TRBV5-6; no reliable D call. The CDR3 extends over 14 amino acids. The germline V gene encodes CDR1 SGHDT and CDR2 YYEEEE. With 4 bases removed from V and 8 bases from J, the gap between germline ends came to 18 bases. The CDR3 region has the DNA TGTGCCAGCAGCACGAGTGCCGGCCTGGGAGGCTACACCTTC. This gives the protein CASSTSAGLGGYTF.

The chain joins TRBV19 to TRBJ1-5, with D perhaps matching TRBD1 (6 bases). From germline, CDR1 is LNHDA and CDR2 SQIVND (reference sequence). The CDR3 covers 15 residues. V was pared by 0 bases and J by 5 bases, with 11 bases between. CDR3 sequence reads: CASSIDRAGDQPQHF. CDR3 coding DNA: TGTGCCAGTAGTATAGATAGGGCAGGGGATCAGCCCCAGCATTTT.

The chain joins TRBV6-1 to TRBJ2-7; possible D gene TRBD2, 6 bases. The CDR3 has 13 amino acids. In germline, CDR1 is MNHNS, CDR2 SASEGT. With 8 bases removed from V and 2 bases from J, the gap between germline ends came to 13 bases. The CDR3 loop reads CASGPGGTYEQYF. The CDR3 DNA reads TGTGCCAGCGGCCCCGGCGGGACCTACGAGCAGTACTTC.

This clone appeared once. V is TRBV11-2 and J is TRBJ2-5, with no clear D. The CDR3 loop spans 12 amino acids. V was cut by 4 bases and J by 0 bases, with 3 bases left in between. CDR1 and CDR2 (germline): SGHAT, FQNNGV. CDR3 in amino acids: CASSSYQETQYF. DNA for the CDR3: TGTGCCAGCAGCTCCTACCAAGAGACCCAGTACTTC.

The chain couples TRBV5-4 to TRBJ2-3; tentatively, D is TRBD1 (5 bases). The CDR3 runs 13 residues. Germline V lookup: CDR1 SGHNT, CDR2 YYREEE (reference sequence). V was cut by 4 bases and J by 4 bases, with 10 bases left in between. In nucleotides, the CDR3 is TGTGCCAGCAGCCCAGGGTTTCCAGATACGCAGTATTTT. Translating it yields CASSPGFPDTQYF.

The chain employs TRBV4-1 and TRBJ1-5; D gene ambiguous. The CDR3 extends over 15 amino acids. Trimming removed 1 base from V and 1 base from J, with 8 bases in between. From germline, CDR1 is MGHRA and CDR2 YSYEKL. Here the CDR3 reads CASSQVPQSNQPQHF. The DNA of the CDR3 is TGCGCCAGCAGCCAAGTACCACAGAGCAATCAGCCCCAGCATTTT.

V usage is TRBV6-5 and J usage is TRBJ2-2, with a possible D match to TRBD1 (5 bases). V lost 4 bases to trimming and J lost 4 bases, with 10 bases between them. The CDR3 is 14 residues long. Germline V gives CDR1 MNHEY, CDR2 SVGAGI. CDR3 region: CASSWQGSTGELFF. DNA of the CDR3: TGTGCCAGCAGTTGGCAGGGTAGCACCGGGGAGCTGTTTTTT.